A single TCR beta chain is shown here with its context. What it recognizes is unknown. This entry is derived from a study of cytotoxic CD8 clonotypes in ibrutinib-treated CLL. The V end lost 7 bases, the J end lost 4 bases, and 22 bases lay between the germline ends. The CDR3 totals 16 residues. CDR1 is MGHDK, CDR2 SYGVNS, per germline. Whole-study results and caveats: Patients with sustained remission and those progressing were sampled at differing times.

Measured with immunoSEQ multiplex PCR; TCRdb has only the in-frame clones, and not every one. The sample records more than 200,000 clones, 75% to 85% being singletons. This TCR was sampled from a human donor with chronic lymphocytic leukemia. The J gene is TRBJ1-2, the V gene TRBV25-1; D gene unclear. The sequencing used PBMCs, collected after 12 months of ibrutinib treatment. CDR3 sequence: CASTQKRTSGGYGYTF. As DNA, the CDR3 is TGTGCCAGCACCCAGAAAAGGACCTCCGGTGGCTATGGCTACACCTTC.